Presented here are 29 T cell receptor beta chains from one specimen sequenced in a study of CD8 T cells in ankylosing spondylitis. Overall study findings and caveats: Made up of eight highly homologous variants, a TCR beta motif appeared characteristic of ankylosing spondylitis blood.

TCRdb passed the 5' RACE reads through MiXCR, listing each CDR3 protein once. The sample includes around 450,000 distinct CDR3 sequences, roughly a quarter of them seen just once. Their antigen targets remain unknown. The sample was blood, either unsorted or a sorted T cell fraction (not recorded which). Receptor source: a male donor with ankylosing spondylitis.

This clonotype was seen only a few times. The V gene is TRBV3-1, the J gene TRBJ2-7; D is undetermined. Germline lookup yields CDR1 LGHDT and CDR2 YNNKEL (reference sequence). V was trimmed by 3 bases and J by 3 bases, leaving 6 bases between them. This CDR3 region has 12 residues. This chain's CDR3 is CASSHLRYEQYF. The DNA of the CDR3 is TGTGCCAGCAGCCATTTACGCTACGAGCAGTACTTC.

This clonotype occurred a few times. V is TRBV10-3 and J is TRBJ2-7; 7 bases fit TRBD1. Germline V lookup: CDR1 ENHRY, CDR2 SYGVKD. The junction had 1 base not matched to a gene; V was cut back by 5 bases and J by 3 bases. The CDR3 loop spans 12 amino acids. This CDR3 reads CAISWDSYEQYF. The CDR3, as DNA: TGTGCCATCAGTTGGGACAGCTACGAGCAGTACTTC.

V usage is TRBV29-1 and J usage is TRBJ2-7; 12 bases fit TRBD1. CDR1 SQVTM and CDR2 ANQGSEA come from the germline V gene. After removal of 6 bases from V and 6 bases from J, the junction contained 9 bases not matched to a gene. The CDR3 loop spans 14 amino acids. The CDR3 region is CSVAPGTGGVEQYF. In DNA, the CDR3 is TGCAGCGTAGCACCCGGGACAGGGGGCGTCGAGCAGTACTTC.

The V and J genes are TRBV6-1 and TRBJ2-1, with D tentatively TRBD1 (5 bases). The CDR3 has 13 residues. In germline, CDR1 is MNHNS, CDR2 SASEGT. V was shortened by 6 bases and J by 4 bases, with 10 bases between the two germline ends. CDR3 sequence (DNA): TGTGCCAGCAGCCAGGACACGTACAATGAGCAGTTCTTC. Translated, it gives CASSQDTYNEQFF.

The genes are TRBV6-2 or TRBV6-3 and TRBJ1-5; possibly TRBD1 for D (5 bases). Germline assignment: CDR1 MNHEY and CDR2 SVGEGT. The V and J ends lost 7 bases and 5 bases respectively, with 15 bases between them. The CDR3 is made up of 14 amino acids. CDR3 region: CASTNYDSDQPQHF. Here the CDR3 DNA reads TGTGCCAGCACCAATTACGACAGCGATCAGCCCCAGCATTTT.

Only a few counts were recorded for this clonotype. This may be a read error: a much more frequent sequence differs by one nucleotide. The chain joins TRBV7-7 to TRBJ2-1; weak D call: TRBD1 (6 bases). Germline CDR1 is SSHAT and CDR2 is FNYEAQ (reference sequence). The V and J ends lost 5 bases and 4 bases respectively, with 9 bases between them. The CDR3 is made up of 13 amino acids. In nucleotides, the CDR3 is TGTGCCAGCAGCCGGGACATTTACAATGAGCAGTTCTTC. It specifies CASSRDIYNEQFF.

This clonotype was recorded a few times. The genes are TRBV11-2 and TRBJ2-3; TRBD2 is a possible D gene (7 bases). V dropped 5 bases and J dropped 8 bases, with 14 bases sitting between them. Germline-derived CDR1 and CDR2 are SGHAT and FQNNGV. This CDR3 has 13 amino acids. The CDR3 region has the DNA TGTGCCAGCAGCCAAAAGGGGGGGGGTACGCAGTATTTT. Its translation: CASSQKGGGTQYF.

CDR3: CAWSVGSGNTIYF. The CDR3 DNA reads as TGTGCCTGGAGTGTTGGCTCTGGAAACACCATATATTTT. This chain links TRBV30 with TRBJ1-3; D ambiguous. Germline V gene data show CDR1 as GTSNPN and CDR2 as SVGIG (reference sequence). The V gene lost 0 bases and the J gene lost 0 bases, with 3 bases spanning the gap. This CDR3 comprises 13 residues.

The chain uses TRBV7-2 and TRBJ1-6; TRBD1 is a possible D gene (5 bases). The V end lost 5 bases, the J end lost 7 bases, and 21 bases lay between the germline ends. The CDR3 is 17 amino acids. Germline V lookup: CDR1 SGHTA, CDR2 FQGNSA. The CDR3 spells CASSINAGTLRNSPLHF. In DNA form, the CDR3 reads TGTGCCAGCAGCATAAACGCCGGGACCCTTAGAAATTCACCCCTCCACTTT. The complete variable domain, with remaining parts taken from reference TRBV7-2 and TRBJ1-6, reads GAGVSQSPSNKVTEKGKDVELRCDPISGHTALYWYRQSLGQGLEFLIYFQGNSAPDKSGLPSDRFSAERTGGSVSTLTIQRTQQEDSAVYLCASSINAGTLRNSPLHFGNGTRLTVT.

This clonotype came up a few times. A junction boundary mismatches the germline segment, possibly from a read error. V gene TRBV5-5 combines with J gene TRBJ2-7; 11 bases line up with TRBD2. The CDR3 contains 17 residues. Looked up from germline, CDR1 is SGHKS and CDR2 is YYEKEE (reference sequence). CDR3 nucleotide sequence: TGTGCCAGCAGCTTGGCCGGTACTAGCGGGAGTACCTACGGGCAGTACTTC. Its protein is CASSLAGTSGSTYGQYF.

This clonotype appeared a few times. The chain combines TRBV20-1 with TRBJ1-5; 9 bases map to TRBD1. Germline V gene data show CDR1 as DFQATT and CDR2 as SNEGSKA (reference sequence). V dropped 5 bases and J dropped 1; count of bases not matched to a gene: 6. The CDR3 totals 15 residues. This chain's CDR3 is CSAGGQGRSNQPQHF. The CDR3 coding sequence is TGCAGTGCTGGGGGACAGGGTAGAAGCAATCAGCCCCAGCATTTT.

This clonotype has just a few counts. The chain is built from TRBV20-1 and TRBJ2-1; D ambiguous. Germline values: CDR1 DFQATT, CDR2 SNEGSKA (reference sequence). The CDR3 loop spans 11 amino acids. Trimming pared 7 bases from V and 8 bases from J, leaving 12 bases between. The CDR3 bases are TGCAGTGGCTCTCTTGGCGATGAGCAGTTCTTC. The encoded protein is CSGSLGDEQFF.

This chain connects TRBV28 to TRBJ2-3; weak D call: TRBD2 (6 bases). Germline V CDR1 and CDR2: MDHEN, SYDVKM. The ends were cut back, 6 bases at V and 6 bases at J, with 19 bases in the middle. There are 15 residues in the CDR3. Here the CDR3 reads CASSPLAAHRDTQYF. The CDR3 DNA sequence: TGTGCCAGCAGCCCGTTAGCGGCTCACCGTGATACGCAGTATTTT. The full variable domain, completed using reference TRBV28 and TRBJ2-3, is DVKVTQSSRYLVKRTGEKVFLECVQDMDHENMFWYRQDPGLGLRLIYFSYDVKMKEKGDIPEGYSVSREKKERFSLILESASTNQTSMYLCASSPLAAHRDTQYFGPGTRLTVL.

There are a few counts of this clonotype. Here the CDR3 reads CASSWTGDGYTF. CDR3 nucleotide sequence: TGTGCCAGCAGCTGGACAGGGGATGGCTACACCTTC. V is TRBV7-8 and J is TRBJ1-2; 9 nucleotides align to TRBD1. This CDR3 region has 12 residues. CDR1 and CDR2 from the germline V gene are SGHVS and FQNEAQ. Trimming cost V 4 bases and J 6 bases; bases outside gene matches: 0.

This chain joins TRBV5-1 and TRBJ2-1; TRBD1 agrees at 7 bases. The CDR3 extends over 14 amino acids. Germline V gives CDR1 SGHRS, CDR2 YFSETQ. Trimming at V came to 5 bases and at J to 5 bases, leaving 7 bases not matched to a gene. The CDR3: CASRDTGEDNEQFF. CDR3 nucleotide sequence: TGCGCCAGCAGGGACACAGGGGAAGACAATGAGCAGTTCTTC.

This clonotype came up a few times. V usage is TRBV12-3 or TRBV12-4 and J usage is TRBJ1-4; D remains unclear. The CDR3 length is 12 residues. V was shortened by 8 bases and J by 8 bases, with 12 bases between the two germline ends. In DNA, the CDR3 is TGTGCCAGCCTTTCGGTGGGGGAAAAACTGTTTTTT. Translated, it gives CASLSVGEKLFF.

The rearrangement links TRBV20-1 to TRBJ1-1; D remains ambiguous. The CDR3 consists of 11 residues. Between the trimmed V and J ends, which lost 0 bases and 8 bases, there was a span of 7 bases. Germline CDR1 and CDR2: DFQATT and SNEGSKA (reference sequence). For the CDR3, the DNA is TGCAGTGCTAGAGATCCCCAAGAAGCTTTCTTT. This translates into CSARDPQEAFF.

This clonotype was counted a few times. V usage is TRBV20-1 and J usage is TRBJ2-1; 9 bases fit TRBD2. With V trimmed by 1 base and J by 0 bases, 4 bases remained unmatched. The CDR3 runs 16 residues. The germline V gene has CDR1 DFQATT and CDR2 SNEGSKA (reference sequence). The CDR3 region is CSARVRAGGSYNEQFF. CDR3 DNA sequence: TGCAGTGCTAGAGTAAGAGCGGGAGGCTCCTACAATGAGCAGTTCTTC.

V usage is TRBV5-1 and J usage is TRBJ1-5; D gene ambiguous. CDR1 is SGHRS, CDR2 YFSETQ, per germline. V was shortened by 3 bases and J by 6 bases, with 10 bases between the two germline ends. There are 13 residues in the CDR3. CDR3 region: CASSWVVGQPQHF. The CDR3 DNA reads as TGCGCCAGCAGCTGGGTGGTGGGTCAGCCCCAGCATTTT.

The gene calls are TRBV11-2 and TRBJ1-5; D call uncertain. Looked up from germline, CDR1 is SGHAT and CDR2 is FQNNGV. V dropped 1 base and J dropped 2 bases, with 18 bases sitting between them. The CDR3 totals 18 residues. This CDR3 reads CASSLGREEGKGNQPQHF. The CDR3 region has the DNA TGTGCCAGCAGCTTAGGTAGGGAGGAAGGAAAGGGCAATCAGCCCCAGCATTTT.

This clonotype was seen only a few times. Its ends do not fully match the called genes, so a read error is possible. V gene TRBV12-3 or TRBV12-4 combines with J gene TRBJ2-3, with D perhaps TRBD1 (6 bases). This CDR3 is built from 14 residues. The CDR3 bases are TGTGCCAGCAGTTTTACAGGGACCACAGATACCCAGTATTTT. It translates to CASSFTGTTDTQYF.

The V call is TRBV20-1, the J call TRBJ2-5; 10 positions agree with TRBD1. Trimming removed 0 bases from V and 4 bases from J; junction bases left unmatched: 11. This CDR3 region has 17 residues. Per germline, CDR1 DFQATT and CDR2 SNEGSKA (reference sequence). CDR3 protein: CSARDLQLGTGAETQYF. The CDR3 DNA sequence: TGCAGTGCTAGAGATTTACAACTTGGGACAGGGGCAGAGACCCAGTACTTC.

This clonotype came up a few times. CDR3 sequence reads: CASSFPGVSTDTQYF. For the CDR3, the DNA is TGTGCCAGCAGTTTCCCTGGAGTTAGCACAGATACGCAGTATTTT. The chain links TRBV12-3 or TRBV12-4 to TRBJ2-3; D is ambiguous. Trimming cost V 3 bases and J 0 bases, with 10 bases left between them. The CDR3 extends over 15 amino acids.

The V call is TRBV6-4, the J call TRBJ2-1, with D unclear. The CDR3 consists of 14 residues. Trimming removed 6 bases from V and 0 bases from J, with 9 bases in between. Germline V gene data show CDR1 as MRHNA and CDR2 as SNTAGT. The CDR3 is CASRPMSSYNEQFF. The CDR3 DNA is TGTGCCAGCAGACCTATGAGCTCCTACAATGAGCAGTTCTTC.

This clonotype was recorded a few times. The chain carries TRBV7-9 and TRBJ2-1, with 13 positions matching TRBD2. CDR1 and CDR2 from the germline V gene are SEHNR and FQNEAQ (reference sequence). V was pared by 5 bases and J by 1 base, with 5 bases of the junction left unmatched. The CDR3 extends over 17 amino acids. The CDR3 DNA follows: TGTGCCAGCAGCACTGGGACTAGCGGGACATCCTACAATGAGCAGTTCTTC. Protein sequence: CASSTGTSGTSYNEQFF.

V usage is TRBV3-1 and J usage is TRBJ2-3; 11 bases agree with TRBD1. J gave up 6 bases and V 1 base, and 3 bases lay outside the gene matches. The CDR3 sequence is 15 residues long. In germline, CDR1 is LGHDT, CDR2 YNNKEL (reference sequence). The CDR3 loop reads CASSQVGQGADTQYF. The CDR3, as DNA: TGTGCCAGCAGCCAAGTAGGACAGGGGGCTGATACGCAGTATTTT.

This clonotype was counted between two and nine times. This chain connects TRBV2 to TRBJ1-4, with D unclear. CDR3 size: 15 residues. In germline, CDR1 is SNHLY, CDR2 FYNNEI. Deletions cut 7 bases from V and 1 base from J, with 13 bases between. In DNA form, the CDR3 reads TGTGCCAGCACCTCCCTGAGGTTAACTAATGAAAAACTGTTTTTT. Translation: CASTSLRLTNEKLFF.

This chain's CDR3 is CASSLGQDDTQYF. As DNA, the CDR3 is TGCGCCAGCAGCTTGGGACAGGATGATACGCAGTATTTT. The chain is built from TRBV5-1 and TRBJ2-3, with D maybe TRBD1 (6 bases). Trimming stripped 0 bases from V and 6 bases from J, with 8 bases between. CDR3 length: 13 amino acids. Germline loops: CDR1 SGHRS, CDR2 YFSETQ.

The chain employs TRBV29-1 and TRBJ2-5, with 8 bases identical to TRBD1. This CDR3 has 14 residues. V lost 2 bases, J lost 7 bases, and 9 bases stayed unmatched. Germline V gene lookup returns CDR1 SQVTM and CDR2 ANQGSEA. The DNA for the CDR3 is TGCAGCGTTGAAAGACAGGGGTCGGCCGGGACCCAGTACTTC. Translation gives CSVERQGSAGTQYF.